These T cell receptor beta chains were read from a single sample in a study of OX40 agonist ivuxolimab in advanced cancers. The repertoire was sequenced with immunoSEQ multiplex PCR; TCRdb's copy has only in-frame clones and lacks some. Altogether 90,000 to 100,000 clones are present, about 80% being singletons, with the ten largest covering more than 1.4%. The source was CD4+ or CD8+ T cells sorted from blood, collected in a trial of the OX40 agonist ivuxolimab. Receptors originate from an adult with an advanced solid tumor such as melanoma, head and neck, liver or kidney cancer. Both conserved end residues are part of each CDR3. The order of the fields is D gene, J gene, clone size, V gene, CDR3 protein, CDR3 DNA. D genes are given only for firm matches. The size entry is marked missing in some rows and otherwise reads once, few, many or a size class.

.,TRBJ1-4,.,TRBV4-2,CASSQQQGRGEKLFF,TGTGCCAGCAGCCAACAGCAGGGGAGAGGTGAAAAACTGTTTTTT
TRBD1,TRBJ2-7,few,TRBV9,CASSVSGGGEQYF,TGTGCCAGCAGCGTATCAGGGGGCGGCGAGCAGTACTTC
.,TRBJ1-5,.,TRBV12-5,CASGPGGSRNQPQHF,TGTGCTAGTGGCCCGGGAGGGAGTCGCAATCAGCCCCAGCATTTT
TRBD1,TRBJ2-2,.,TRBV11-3,CASSHRDRGITGELFF,TGTGCCAGCAGCCACAGGGACAGGGGCATCACCGGGGAGCTGTTTTTT
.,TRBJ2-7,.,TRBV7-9,CASSSLGVYEQYF,TGTGCCAGCAGCTCCCTGGGGGTCTACGAGCAGTACTTC
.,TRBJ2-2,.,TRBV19,CASSISAGELFF,TGTGCCAGTAGTATATCCGCCGGGGAGCTGTTTTTT
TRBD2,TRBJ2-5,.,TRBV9,CASSVAGGYETQYF,TGTGCCAGCAGCGTGGCGGGGGGCTACGAGACCCAGTACTTC
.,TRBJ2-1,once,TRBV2,CASKETRTAGEQFF,TGTGCCAGCAAGGAGACTCGGACGGCCGGAGAGCAGTTCTTC
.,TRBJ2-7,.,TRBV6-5,CASSLYPGSYEQYF,TGTGCCAGCAGTTTGTATCCGGGCTCCTACGAGCAGTACTTC
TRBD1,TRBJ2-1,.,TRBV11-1,CASSWGQGSYNEQFF,TGTGCCAGCAGCTGGGGACAGGGATCCTACAATGAGCAGTTCTTC
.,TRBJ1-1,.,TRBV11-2,CASRLPGHVSAPFF,TGTGCCAGCAGACTACCGGGACACGTCTCGGCTCCTTTCTTT
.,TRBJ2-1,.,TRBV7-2,CASSFRGTPSNEQFF,TGTGCCAGCAGCTTCAGGGGGACTCCCTCCAATGAGCAGTTCTTC
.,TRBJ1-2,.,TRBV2,CASSVQANYGYTF,TGTGCCAGCAGTGTACAGGCTAACTATGGCTACACCTTC
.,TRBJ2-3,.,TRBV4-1,CASSRLFDRDGGDTQYF,TGCGCCAGCAGCCGATTATTTGACAGGGACGGGGGGGATACGCAGTATTTT
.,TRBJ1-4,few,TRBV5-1,CASSATTTNEKLFF,TGCGCCAGCAGCGCAACCACAACTAATGAAAAACTGTTTTTT
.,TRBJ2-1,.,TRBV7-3,CASSLFGRNEQFF,TGTGCCAGCAGCTTATTTGGGAGGAATGAGCAGTTCTTC
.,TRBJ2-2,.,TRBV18,CASSASRAENTGELFF,TGTGCCAGCTCAGCTAGCAGGGCGGAGAACACCGGGGAGCTGTTTTTT
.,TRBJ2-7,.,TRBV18,CASSPLDGYEQYF,TGTGCCAGCTCACCACTTGACGGGTACGAGCAGTACTTC
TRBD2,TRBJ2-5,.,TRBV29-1,CSVLSGSAETQYF,TGCAGCGTTCTCAGCGGGAGTGCGGAGACCCAGTACTTC
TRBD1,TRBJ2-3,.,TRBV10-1,CASRDSPPDTQYF,TGCGCCAGCCGGGACAGCCCTCCAGATACGCAGTATTTT
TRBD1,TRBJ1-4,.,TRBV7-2,CASSLRQGSEKLFF,TGTGCCAGCAGCCTTCGACAGGGTAGTGAAAAACTGTTTTTT
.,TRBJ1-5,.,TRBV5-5,CASSPRTAQPQHF,TGTGCCAGCAGCCCTCGGACAGCGCAGCCCCAGCATTTT
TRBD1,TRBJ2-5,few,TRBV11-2,CASSPPGDRSRETQYF,TGTGCCAGCAGCCCCCCCGGGGACAGGAGTAGAGAGACCCAGTACTTC
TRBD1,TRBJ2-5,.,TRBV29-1,CSVKLGQATQETQYF,TGCAGCGTGAAACTGGGACAGGCCACCCAAGAGACCCAGTACTTC
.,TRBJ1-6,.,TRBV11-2,CASSLGDSGLNSPLHF,TGTGCCAGCAGCTTAGGGGACTCGGGATTAAATTCACCCCTCCACTTT
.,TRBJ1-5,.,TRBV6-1,CASSEVPGSGQPQHF,TGTGCCAGCAGTGAAGTTCCGGGATCGGGTCAGCCCCAGCATTTT
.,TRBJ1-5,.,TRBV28,CASTYTDQPQHF,TGTGCCAGCACTTATACGGATCAGCCCCAGCATTTT
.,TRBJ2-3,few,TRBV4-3,CASSRGGSTDTQYF,TGCGCCAGCAGCCGGGGTGGGAGCACAGATACGCAGTATTTT
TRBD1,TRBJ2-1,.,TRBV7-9,CASSSRTGSYNEQFF,TGTGCCAGCAGCTCCAGGACAGGGAGCTACAATGAGCAGTTCTTC
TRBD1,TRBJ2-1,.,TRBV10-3,CAISRTGGSHNEQFF,TGTGCCATCAGTCGGACAGGGGGATCCCACAATGAGCAGTTCTTC
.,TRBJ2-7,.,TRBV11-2,CASSLLSGRTYGQYF,TGTGCCAGCAGCTTGTTGTCAGGGCGGACCTACGGGCAGTACTTC
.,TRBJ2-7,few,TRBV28,CASRISAIFGSRIYEQYF,TGTGCCAGCAGAATTTCGGCCATCTTCGGGAGCCGAATTTACGAGCAGTACTTC
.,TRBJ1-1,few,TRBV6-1,CASRIGMNTEAFF,TGTGCCAGCAGGATAGGCATGAACACTGAAGCTTTCTTT
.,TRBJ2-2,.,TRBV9,CASSVGRINTGELFF,TGTGCCAGCAGCGTAGGGCGGATCAACACCGGGGAGCTGTTTTTT
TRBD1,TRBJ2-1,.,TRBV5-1,CASSFETGSFNEQFF,TGCGCCAGCAGCTTCGAGACAGGGAGTTTTAATGAGCAGTTCTTC
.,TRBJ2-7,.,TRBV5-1,CASRTVTSSYEQYF,TGCGCCAGCAGGACCGTAACGAGCTCCTACGAGCAGTACTTC
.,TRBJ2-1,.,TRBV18,CASSRSASSYNEQFF,TGTGCCAGCTCACGGAGTGCGAGCTCCTACAATGAGCAGTTCTTC
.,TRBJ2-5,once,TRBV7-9,CASSLGGTLPKETQYF,TGTGCCAGCAGCTTAGGGGGGACCTTACCAAAAGAGACCCAGTACTTC
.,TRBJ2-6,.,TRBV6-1,CASSERTTTSGANVLTF,TGTGCCAGCAGTGAACGAACAACTACCTCTGGGGCCAACGTCCTGACTTTC
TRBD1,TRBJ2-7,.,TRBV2,CASRRDRDYEQYF,TGTGCCAGCAGACGGGACAGGGACTACGAGCAGTACTTC
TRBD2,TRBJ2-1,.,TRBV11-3,CASSFGLAGAPSYNEQFF,TGTGCCAGCAGCTTTGGACTAGCGGGAGCCCCCAGCTACAATGAGCAGTTCTTC
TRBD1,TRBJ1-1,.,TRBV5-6,CASSRDRVYEAFF,TGTGCCAGCAGCCGGGACAGGGTATATGAAGCTTTCTTT
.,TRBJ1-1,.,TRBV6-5,CASGRDTEAFF,TGTGCCAGCGGGCGTGACACTGAAGCTTTCTTT
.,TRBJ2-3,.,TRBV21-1,CASSPDEFRDRDPDTQYF,TGTGCCAGCAGCCCGGACGAGTTTAGGGACAGGGACCCAGATACGCAGTATTTT
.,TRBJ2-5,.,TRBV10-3,CAVRTYQETQYF,TGTGCCGTGAGGACGTACCAAGAGACCCAGTACTTC
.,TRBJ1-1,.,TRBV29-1,CSASTGMNTEAFF,TGCAGCGCCTCGACAGGCATGAACACTGAAGCTTTCTTT
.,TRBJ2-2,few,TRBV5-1,CASLIGYRAPNTGELFF,TGCGCCAGCCTGATAGGATACAGGGCCCCGAACACCGGGGAGCTGTTTTTT
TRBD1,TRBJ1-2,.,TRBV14,CASSRGGTGRGYTF,TGTGCCAGCAGCCGGGGTGGGACAGGGAGAGGCTACACCTTC
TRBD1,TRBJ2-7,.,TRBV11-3,CASSQGTGALDKQYF,TGTGCCAGCAGCCAGGGGACAGGCGCGCTAGATAAGCAGTACTTC
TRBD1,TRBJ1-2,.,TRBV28,CASSRNRGGYTF,TGTGCCAGCAGCCGCAACAGGGGTGGCTACACCTTC
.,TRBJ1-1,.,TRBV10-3,CAISEGGSVTEAFF,TGTGCCATCAGTGAGGGAGGTTCGGTCACTGAAGCTTTCTTT
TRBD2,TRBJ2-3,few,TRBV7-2,CASSDGGEGADTQYF,TGTGCCAGCAGCGACGGGGGGGAGGGAGCAGATACGCAGTATTTT